This TCR beta chain was obtained from a study of OX40 agonist ivuxolimab in advanced cancers. Overall study context: Patient treatment consisted of intravenous ivuxolimab administration every 2 weeks at 0.01 to 10 mg/kg. Those enrolled were about 80% male, with a mean age of around 57 years and ages from roughly 20 to 85. Study conclusions and caveats: Certain nonresponding patients likewise had low normalized T-cell clonal expansion.

V lost 4 bases and J 10 bases, leaving 11 bases between the germline ends. CDR1 is SGHAT and CDR2 is FQNNGV in the germline V gene. The CDR3 extends over 13 amino acids. This clone was seen a single time. Its specificity is not known. Data came from immunoSEQ multiplex PCR; TCRdb stores just in-frame clones and leaves some out. This table holds approximately 31,000 clones, around 80% found once. This rearrangement joins TRBV11-2 to TRBJ1-6; D is possibly TRBD1 (6 bases). The sequence came from an adult with an advanced solid tumor such as melanoma, head and neck, liver or kidney cancer. Here the sequenced sample was CD4+ or CD8+ T cells sorted from blood, taken in a trial of the OX40 agonist ivuxolimab. The chain's CDR3 is CASSSRTVSPLHF. The CDR3 DNA reads TGTGCCAGCAGCTCCCGGACAGTATCACCCCTCCACTTT.